A selection of T cell receptor beta chains follows, all from one sample in a study of blood T cells in healthy people across ages. Each CDR3 protein gets one entry after TCRdb re-called the 5' RACE reads with MiXCR. The sample includes 1.5 million to 2 million distinct CDR3 sequences, around half of them seen just once. Sequenced input: blood. Receptors were obtained from a woman between 40 and 55 years old in good health. The CDR3 runs from the conserved cysteine through the conserved F or W. Each record gives: D gene, J gene, clone size, V gene, CDR3 DNA, CDR3 protein. D genes are given only for firm matches. Some rows have no size entry. The others give once, few or many, or a class for an expanded clone.

- | TRBJ2-3 | - | TRBV3-1 | TGTGCCAGCAGCCAAGACGGGGGCCGTTATAGCACAGATACGCAGTATTTT | CASSQDGGRYSTDTQYF
- | TRBJ1-6 | - | TRBV20-1 | TGCAGTGCTGCTTTTCGGACAAAGCTGAGTTCACCCCTCCACTTT | CSAAFRTKLSSPLHF
- | TRBJ1-2 | - | TRBV29-1 | TGCAGCGTTGAAGATAATCCGGGGGCGAACTGGGGCTACACCTTC | CSVEDNPGANWGYTF
- | TRBJ1-4 | - | TRBV7-2 | TGTGCCAGCAGCCCAACAGGGTTCAATGAAAAACTGTTTTTT | CASSPTGFNEKLFF
TRBD2 | TRBJ2-2 | - | TRBV7-3 | TGTGCCAGCAGCCCCGGGACTAGCGGGGCGAACACCGGGGAGCTGTTTTTT | CASSPGTSGANTGELFF
- | TRBJ2-3 | - | TRBV6-1 | TGTGCCAGCAGGCCCTGGGAGCGGAGCACAGATACGCAGTATTTT | CASRPWERSTDTQYF
- | TRBJ2-1 | - | TRBV20-1 | TGCAGTGCTCCCCCTGGATCAGGGAGCTCCTACAATGAGCAGTTCTTC | CSAPPGSGSSYNEQFF
TRBD2 | TRBJ2-5 | few | TRBV7-2 | TGTGCCAGCAGCTTAGGGCGTGGGGGGGGCCAAGAGACCCAGTACTTC | CASSLGRGGGQETQYF
- | TRBJ2-1 | - | TRBV7-2 | TGTGCCAGCAGCTTAGGGTCTAGCGATGTGTTCTTC | CASSLGSSDVFF
- | TRBJ2-4 | few | TRBV9 | TGTGCCAGCAACAAGGGACGGGACAAAAACATTCAGTACTTC | CASNKGRDKNIQYF
TRBD2 | TRBJ2-1 | - | TRBV7-6 | TGTGCCAGCAGCCTACCGACTAGCGGGGGTATTCAGTTCTTC | CASSLPTSGGIQFF
- | TRBJ2-3 | - | TRBV12-3/TRBV12-4 | TGTGCCAGCATTCCCCCGAGCGGGTCTAGCACAGATACGCAGTATTTT | CASIPPSGSSTDTQYF
- | TRBJ1-2 | few | TRBV11-3 | TGTGCCAGCAGCCTACACTGGGGGTTCTTTCGCCTGGGGTATGGCTACACCTTC | CASSLHWGFFRLGYGYTF